One sample yielded the 18 T cell receptor beta chains listed below, sequenced in a study of cytomegalovirus exposure and HLA in healthy donors (dated by TCRdb to the late 2010s). The method was the immunoSEQ multiplex PCR assay. For the multiplex PCR, a mixture combining 60 forward primers for TCR Vbeta segments and 13 reverse primers for TCR Jbeta segments was used. The source is immuneACCESS, and TCRdb retained only in-frame sequences with V and J called. Part of the clones is not carried over; for the studies checked, unresolved V genes explain less than half of this, and the remainder is unexplained. This sample's table has entries for 190,000 or so clones. Of the sample, approximately 0.74% falls within the top ten clones. The sequencing sample was made of PBMCs. These TCRs come from a boy aged 5 to 17 in good health and CMV-seronegative.

This chain joins TRBV5-5 and TRBJ1-1; D perhaps matches TRBD1 (6 bases). Trimming removed 5 bases at V and 5 bases at J, with 16 bases between. The CDR3 spans 14 residues. Germline lookup yields CDR1 SGHKS and CDR2 YYEKEE (reference sequence). CDR3 nucleotide sequence: TGTGCCAGCAGAACTATACAGGGTAGGACTGAAGCTTTCTTT. Protein: CASRTIQGRTEAFF.

The chain employs TRBV29-1 and TRBJ1-1; 7 bases line up with TRBD1. The CDR3 sequence is 14 residues long. The V gene's germline CDR1 is SQVTM and CDR2 ANQGSEA. With 5 bases clipped from V and 3 bases from J, the junction kept 9 bases outside the gene matches. CDR3 loop: CSVKSGGTDTEAFF. The CDR3 coding sequence is TGCAGCGTTAAGAGTGGGGGGACAGACACTGAAGCTTTCTTT.

V gene TRBV28 combines with J gene TRBJ1-5; D remains unclear. V was cut by 9 bases and J by 6 bases, with 27 bases left in between. The germline V gene encodes CDR1 MDHEN and CDR2 SYDVKM. The CDR3 totals 17 residues. In DNA form, the CDR3 reads TGTGCCAGTAGTCTCGAGGGTGGGATCGCAGGCAGTCAGCCCCAGCATTTT. It specifies CASSLEGGIAGSQPQHF.

The rearrangement links TRBV18 to TRBJ1-5; possible D gene TRBD1, 5 bases. V was cut by 4 bases and J by 4 bases, with 11 bases left in between. The CDR3 spans 14 residues. Germline CDR1 reads KGHSH; CDR2 reads LQKENI. The CDR3: CASSLDKGNQPQHF. CDR3 nucleotide sequence: TGTGCCAGCTCACTCGACAAGGGGAATCAGCCCCAGCATTTT.

The chain is built from TRBV30 and TRBJ1-1, with D unresolved. The germline V gene encodes CDR1 GTSNPN and CDR2 SVGIG (reference sequence). This CDR3 contains 13 residues. V was shortened by 4 bases and J by 0 bases, with 9 bases between the two germline ends. CDR3 in DNA: TGTGCCTGGATTCAGGTTATGAACACTGAAGCTTTCTTT. Amino acids: CAWIQVMNTEAFF. The variable domain in full, with the rest retrieved from reference TRBV30 and TRBJ1-1, is SQTIHQWPATLVQPVGSPLSLECTVEGTSNPNLYWYRQAAGRGLQLLFYSVGIGQISSEVPQNLSASRPQDRQFILSSKKLLLSDSGFYLCAWIQVMNTEAFFGQGTRLTVV.

The J gene is TRBJ2-3, the V gene TRBV7-6, with 8 bases aligning to TRBD2. With V trimmed by 0 bases and J by 4 bases, 12 bases remained unmatched. This CDR3 comprises 18 residues. Germline loops: CDR1 SGHVS, CDR2 FNYEAQ. The CDR3 spells CASSLAVRGGDLADTQYF. CDR3 DNA sequence: TGTGCCAGCAGCTTAGCCGTCCGGGGGGGAGACTTGGCAGATACGCAGTATTTT. The whole variable domain, filled in from reference TRBV7-6 and TRBJ2-3, reads GAGVSQSPRYKVTKRGQDVALRCDPISGHVSLYWYRQALGQGPEFLTYFNYEAQQDKSGLPNDRFSAERPEGSISTLTIQRTEQRDSAMYRCASSLAVRGGDLADTQYFGPGTRLTVL.

This chain connects TRBV25-1 to TRBJ1-1, with TRBD1 identical over 10 bases. The CDR3 totals 15 residues. V lost 3 bases and J lost 6; bases outside the gene matches: 7. From germline, CDR1 is MGHDK and CDR2 SYGVNS. CDR3 sequence reads: CASSDPGQGHSEAFF. CDR3 coding DNA: TGTGCCAGCAGTGATCCGGGACAGGGGCATTCTGAAGCTTTCTTT. Together with reference TRBV25-1 and TRBJ1-1, the CDR3 gives the full variable domain: EADIYQTPRYLVIGTGKKITLECSQTMGHDKMYWYQQDPGMELHLIHYSYGVNSTEKGDLSSESTVSRIRTEHFPLTLESARPSHTSQYLCASSDPGQGHSEAFFGQGTRLTVV.

V usage is TRBV6-1 and J usage is TRBJ2-1; 9 nucleotides line up with TRBD2. Germline lookup yields CDR1 MNHNS and CDR2 SASEGT. V lost 6 bases to trimming and J lost 7 bases; unmatched junction nucleotides: 4. This CDR3 has 13 residues. The CDR3 DNA sequence: TGTGCCAGCAGGGGACTAGCCCCGAATGAGCAGTTCTTC. Its translation: CASRGLAPNEQFF.

The rearrangement joins TRBV4-3 to TRBJ2-1; maybe TRBD1 (6 bases). The CDR3 has 17 amino acids. Germline assignment: CDR1 LGHNA and CDR2 YSLEER. V was shortened by 3 bases and J by 9 bases, with 24 bases between the two germline ends. CDR3 region: CASSHTPFGRGASEQFF. The CDR3 DNA is TGCGCCAGCAGCCATACCCCGTTTGGCAGGGGAGCCTCTGAGCAGTTCTTC.

This chain links TRBV29-1 with TRBJ2-5, with 7 bases matching TRBD1. The DNA end favors TRBJ2-7, so the J call may be wrong. CDR1 and CDR2 from the germline V gene are SQVTM and ANQGSEA. The CDR3 runs to 12 residues. The DNA for the CDR3 is TGCAGCGCCGTACAGGGGTCCTACGAGCAGTACTTC. Amino acid sequence: CSAVQGSYEQYF.

The chain uses TRBV2 and TRBJ1-1; D uncertain. CDR3 length: 14 amino acids. V gave up 2 bases and J gave up 7 bases, with 14 bases separating them. CDR1 and CDR2 from the germline V gene are SNHLY and FYNNEI. CDR3: CASSEILGKDEAFF. DNA of the CDR3: TGTGCCAGCAGTGAAATCCTGGGCAAAGATGAAGCTTTCTTT.

This rearrangement joins TRBV7-2 to TRBJ2-5; TRBD2 might be the D (5 bases). Germline CDR1 reads SGHTA; CDR2 reads FQGNSA. This CDR3 has 14 amino acids. V lost 4 bases, J lost 7 bases, and 16 bases lay in between. In nucleotides, the CDR3 is TGTGCCAGCAGCTACCTCCCCATACGGGGGACCCAGTACTTC. It specifies CASSYLPIRGTQYF.

The V gene is TRBV10-3, the J gene TRBJ2-3, with 11 bases identical to TRBD1. The CDR3 runs 18 residues. CDR1 is ENHRY and CDR2 is SYGVKD in the germline V gene. Losses at the gene ends were 0 bases for V and 4 bases for J; bases not matched to a gene: 9. The CDR3 region has the DNA TGTGCCATCAGTGAGTCGCTAGTGGACAGGGGGCCCCCAGATACGCAGTATTTT. It is translated as CAISESLVDRGPPDTQYF.

This chain joins TRBV9 and TRBJ2-7; D gene uncertain. The germline CDR1 and CDR2 sequences are SGDLS and YYNGEE. This CDR3 comprises 15 residues. The V end was cut by 2 bases, the J end by 5 bases, with 17 bases between. DNA of the CDR3: TGTGCCAGCAGCGTGAGTCCTCGACATCCCAACGAGCAGTACTTC. It specifies CASSVSPRHPNEQYF.

The V gene is TRBV18, the J gene TRBJ1-4; D gene ambiguous. CDR3 length equals 15 residues. From germline, CDR1 is KGHSH and CDR2 LQKENI. V gave up 1 base and J gave up 0 bases, with 6 bases separating them. The CDR3 DNA reads TGTGCCAGCTCACCACAGACTGCAACTAATGAAAAACTGTTTTTT. This codes for CASSPQTATNEKLFF.

The chain is built from TRBV28 and TRBJ2-1, with 10 bases matching TRBD1. Losses at the gene ends were 6 bases for V and 6 bases for J; bases not matched to a gene: 11. This CDR3 spans 16 amino acids. Germline V gene lookup returns CDR1 MDHEN and CDR2 SYDVKM. CDR3 bases: TGTGCCAGCAGCCTACCGGGACAGGGGTCAAGCAATGAGCAGTTCTTC. This translates into CASSLPGQGSSNEQFF.

The chain combines TRBV18 with TRBJ1-2; 9 bases match TRBD1. The germline V gene has CDR1 KGHSH and CDR2 LQKENI. The CDR3 runs to 14 residues. The junction had 11 bases not matched to a gene; V was cut back by 3 bases and J by 12 bases. The CDR3 sequence: CASSPVPGQGPHTF. CDR3 nucleotide sequence: TGTGCCAGCTCACCCGTCCCGGGACAGGGTCCACACACCTTC.

With regard to this clone: Its ends do not fully match the called genes, so a read error is possible. This sequence joins TRBV7-7 and TRBJ2-5; perhaps TRBD1 as D (5 bases). CDR1 SSHAT and CDR2 FNYEAQ come from the germline V gene (reference sequence). The CDR3 spans 15 residues. The CDR3 sequence is CASSTVGQGQETQYF. The CDR3 region has the DNA TGTGCTAGCAGCACCGTTGGGCAGGGCCAAGAGACCCAGTACTTC. The variable domain in full, completed from reference TRBV7-7 and TRBJ2-5, reads GAGVSQSPRYKVTKRGQDVTLRCDPISSHATLYWYQQALGQGPEFLTYFNYEAQPDKSGLPSDRFSAERPEGSISTLTIQRTEQRDSAMYRCASSTVGQGQETQYFGPGTRLLVL.